This T cell receptor beta chain originates from a study of Ad26.COV2.S vaccination and SARS-CoV-2 variants. The assay was immunoSEQ multiplex PCR, and TCRdb's table has in-frame clones only and misses some. The top ten hold roughly 17% of the sample, which has 100,000 or so clones, about 78% seen once. Study-wide results and limits: Reported post-vaccination CD8+ and CD4+ T cell responses to spike showed substantial breadth. Individuals receiving vaccine had higher spike-specific TCR breadth than placebo recipients did. The TCR breadth and depth analyses may have understated or missed part of the total T cell responses.

Unmatched junction bases numbered 14, after V lost 4 bases and J lost 5 bases. This CDR3 contains 15 residues. Germline V lookup: CDR1 SQVTM, CDR2 ANQGSEA. On this clone itself: Its antigen is currently unknown.

The sample in question was peripheral blood, obtained after recovery from COVID-19. V is TRBV29-1 and J is TRBJ2-7; 7 nucleotides agree with TRBD1. This sequence originates from a human donor who had recovered from COVID-19. The CDR3 bases are TGCAGCGTTGGTGGGGGTCTGACAGGGTCGGACGAGCAGTACTTC. This translates into CSVGGGLTGSDEQYF.